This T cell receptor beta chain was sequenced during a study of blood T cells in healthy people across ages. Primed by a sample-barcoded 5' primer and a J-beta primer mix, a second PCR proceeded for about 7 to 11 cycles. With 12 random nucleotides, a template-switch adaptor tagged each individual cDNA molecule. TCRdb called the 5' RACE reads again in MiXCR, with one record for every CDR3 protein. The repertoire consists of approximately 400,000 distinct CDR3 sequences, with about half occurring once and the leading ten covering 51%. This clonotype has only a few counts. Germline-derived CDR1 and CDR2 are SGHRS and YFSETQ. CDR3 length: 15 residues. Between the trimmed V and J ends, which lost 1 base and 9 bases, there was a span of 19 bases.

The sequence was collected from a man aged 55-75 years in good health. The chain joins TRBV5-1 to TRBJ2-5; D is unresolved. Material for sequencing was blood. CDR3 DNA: TGCGCCAGCAGCTTGAACGTGGCGGCGAACGAGGCCCAGTACTTC. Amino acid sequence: CASSLNVAANEAQYF.